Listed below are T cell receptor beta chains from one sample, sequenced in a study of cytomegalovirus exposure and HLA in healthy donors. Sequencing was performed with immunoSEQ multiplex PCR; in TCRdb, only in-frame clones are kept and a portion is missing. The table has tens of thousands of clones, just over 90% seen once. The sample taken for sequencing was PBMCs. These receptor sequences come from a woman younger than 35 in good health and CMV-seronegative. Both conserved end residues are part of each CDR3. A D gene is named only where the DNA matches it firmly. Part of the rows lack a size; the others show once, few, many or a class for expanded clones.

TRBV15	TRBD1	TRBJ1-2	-	TGTGCCACCGCCCCCGGGACAGAGGCTTACTATGGCTACACCTTC	CATAPGTEAYYGYTF
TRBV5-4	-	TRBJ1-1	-	TGTGCCAGCAGCTTGGGGACTAGAGGGACTGAAGCTTTCTTT	CASSLGTRGTEAFF
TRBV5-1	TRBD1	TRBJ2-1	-	TGCGCCAGCAGCTTGGGGACAGGGGGGCGGGAGCAGTTCTTC	CASSLGTGGREQFF
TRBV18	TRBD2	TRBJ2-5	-	TGTGCCAGCTCTCAGCTCGGGGGGGTTCAAGAGACCCAGTACTTC	CASSQLGGVQETQYF
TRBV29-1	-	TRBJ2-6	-	TGCAGCGCCAGGGTTGGGGCCAACGTCCTGACTTTC	CSARVGANVLTF
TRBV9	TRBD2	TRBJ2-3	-	TGTGCCAGCAGCGCTAGCGGGACGGCCCCAGATACGCAGTATTTT	CASSASGTAPDTQYF
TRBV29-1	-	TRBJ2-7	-	TGCAGCGTTGAGGAGGGATACGAGCAGTACTTC	CSVEEGYEQYF
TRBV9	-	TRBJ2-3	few	TGTGCCAGCAGCGAAGGGATTCGCGGGCCCACAGATACGCAGTATTTT	CASSEGIRGPTDTQYF
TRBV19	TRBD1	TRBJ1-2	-	TGTGCCAGTACCCCAGGACAGGCGACGGGAGGCTACACCTTC	CASTPGQATGGYTF
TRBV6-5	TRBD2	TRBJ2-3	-	TGTGCCAGCAGTTACGCGGGGGTGGGTAGCACAGATACGCAGTATTTT	CASSYAGVGSTDTQYF
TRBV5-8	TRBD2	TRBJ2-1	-	TGTGCCAGCAGCTTGCAGAACGGACTAGCGCACAATGAGCAGTTCTTC	CASSLQNGLAHNEQFF
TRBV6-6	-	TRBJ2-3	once	TGTGCCAGCAGTAACCCCACTAGCTCTGATACGCAGTATTTT	CASSNPTSSDTQYF
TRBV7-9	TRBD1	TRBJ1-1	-	TGTGCCAGCAGTTTCTTCCGGGACAGCAAAGCTTTCTTT	CASSFFRDSKAFF
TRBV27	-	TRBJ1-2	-	TGTGCCAGCAGTTCCCCCGACAGAGGAATCTATGGCTACACCTTC	CASSSPDRGIYGYTF
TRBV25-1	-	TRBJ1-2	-	TGTGCCAGCAGTATCGACAAGGGGGATCCCTATGGCTACACCTTC	CASSIDKGDPYGYTF
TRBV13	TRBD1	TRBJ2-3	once	TGTGCCAGCGGGACAGATTCCACAGATACGCAGTATTTT	CASGTDSTDTQYF
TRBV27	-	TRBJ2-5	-	TGTGCCAGCAGCTTCGGAGATGGGGGGGAGACCCAGTACTTC	CASSFGDGGETQYF
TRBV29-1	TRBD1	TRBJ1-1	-	TGCACCACCTCCGGACAGGGATTGAACACTGAAGCTTTCTTT	CTTSGQGLNTEAFF
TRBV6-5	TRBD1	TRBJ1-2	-	TGTGCCAGCAGTTACTACGGGACAGGGGGCGTGGATGGCTACACCTTC	CASSYYGTGGVDGYTF
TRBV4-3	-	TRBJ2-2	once	TGCGCCAGCAGCCAAGCTGGAGTTAACACCGGGGAGCTGTTTTTT	CASSQAGVNTGELFF
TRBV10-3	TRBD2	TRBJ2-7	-	TGTGCCATCAGTGACTGGACTAGAGTGGGGGATAACTACGAGCAGTACTTC	CAISDWTRVGDNYEQYF
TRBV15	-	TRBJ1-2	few	TGTGCCACCAGACCTACAGGAGATAACTATGGCTACACCTTC	CATRPTGDNYGYTF
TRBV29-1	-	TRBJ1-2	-	TGCAGCGTTCTCTCCGGAGGTGAGGGCTACACCTTC	CSVLSGGEGYTF
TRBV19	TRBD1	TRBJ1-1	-	TGTGCCAGCCTGGGACAGGGGAACACTGAAGCTTTCTTT	CASLGQGNTEAFF